The 16 T cell receptor beta chains given below trace back to one sample, sequenced in a study of cytomegalovirus exposure and HLA in healthy donors. The PCR used 60 Vbeta and 13 Jbeta primers. Produced via immunoSEQ multiplex PCR; TCRdb's table is partial and in-frame only. Of around 170,000 clones in the sample, roughly 70% were seen once. Specimen: PBMCs. The receptors were gathered from a girl under 18 in good health and CMV-seronegative.

V gene TRBV2 combines with J gene TRBJ2-5; a possible D gene is TRBD2 (6 bases). Germline V lookup: CDR1 SNHLY, CDR2 FYNNEI. This CDR3 region has 13 residues. V lost 4 bases and J lost 9, with 15 bases in between. CDR3 sequence: CASSGGEVWPQYF. The CDR3 DNA follows: TGTGCCAGCAGTGGTGGGGAGGTTTGGCCCCAGTACTTC.

A single count supports this clone. The V gene is TRBV5-4, the J gene TRBJ2-1; 12 bases match TRBD2. The germline CDR1 and CDR2 sequences are SGHNT and YYREEE (reference sequence). Unmatched junction bases numbered 8, after V lost 2 bases and J lost 8 bases. The CDR3 runs to 16 residues. The CDR3 sequence: CASSLPSGGATYEQFF. DNA of the CDR3: TGTGCCAGCAGCTTACCTAGCGGGGGGGCCACATATGAGCAGTTCTTC.

The gene calls are TRBV28 and TRBJ2-5; 7 bases agree with TRBD1. The J call may be mistaken, given a closer DNA end match to TRBJ2-7. The CDR3 contains 16 residues. CDR1 is MDHEN and CDR2 is SYDVKM in the germline V gene. For the CDR3, the DNA is TGTGCCAGCAGCCTCCCTATCGGACAGGAGTCCTACGAGCAGTACTTC. It yields the protein CASSLPIGQESYEQYF.

This chain uses TRBV5-1 with TRBJ2-2, with 9 bases fitting TRBD1. The V gene's germline CDR1 is SGHRS and CDR2 YFSETQ. Trimming took 3 bases from V and 1 from J; bases not matched to a gene: 4. This CDR3 is built from 16 residues. The CDR3 nucleotides are TGCGCCAGCAGCTGGGACAGGGAAGGGAACACCGGGGAGCTGTTTTTT. Protein sequence: CASSWDREGNTGELFF.

This clone was detected only a few times. The CDR3 nucleotides read TGTGCCAGCAGCTTAGGGCAGGGATCCGGTTCACCCCTCCACTTT. Translation: CASSLGQGSGSPLHF. The rearrangement links TRBV7-6 to TRBJ1-6, with D possibly TRBD1 on 5 matching bases. Germline-derived CDR1 and CDR2 are SGHVS and FNYEAQ. The CDR3 has 15 residues. V dropped 1 base and J dropped 9 bases, with 13 bases sitting between them.

CDR3 in DNA: TGTGCCAGCAGCCCGGGACAGGGCCTACGCGAGCAGTACTTC. As protein: CASSPGQGLREQYF. V and J are TRBV5-6 and TRBJ2-7, with 9 bases matching TRBD1. This CDR3 comprises 14 residues. Per the germline V gene, CDR1 is SGHDT and CDR2 is YYEEEE. Unmatched junction bases numbered 8, after V lost 4 bases and J lost 6 bases.

CDR3 nucleotides: TGTGCCACCCGACAGGGCTTCAACACTGAAGCTTTCTTT. Its translation is CATRQGFNTEAFF. The V call is TRBV6-5, the J call TRBJ1-1; TRBD1 matches 7 bases. Germline V gives CDR1 MNHEY, CDR2 SVGAGI. J lost 2 bases, V lost 10 bases, and 7 bases had no gene match. The CDR3 covers 13 residues.

The chain recombines TRBV12-5 with TRBJ2-6, with a possible D match to TRBD2 (5 bases). Germline CDR1 and CDR2: LGHNT and FRNRAP. The CDR3 loop spans 16 amino acids. Trimming left V 2 bases short and J 4 bases short, with 12 bases between. Here the CDR3 DNA reads TGTGCTAGTGGTTTGAGGTCCGGGGTCGGGGCCAACGTCCTGACTTTC. This gives the protein CASGLRSGVGANVLTF.

This rearrangement joins TRBV7-9 to TRBJ2-5; the D gene is possibly TRBD1 (6 bases). Germline-derived CDR1 and CDR2 are SEHNR and FQNEAQ (reference sequence). V shed 0 bases and J shed 5 bases, with 10 bases lying between them. There are 14 residues in the CDR3. CDR3 sequence reads: CASSLAQGWETQYF. The CDR3 DNA sequence: TGTGCCAGCAGCTTAGCCCAGGGGTGGGAGACCCAGTACTTC.

This clone was picked up one time. This chain uses TRBV2 with TRBJ2-5; 14 bases match TRBD2. Germline V gene lookup returns CDR1 SNHLY and CDR2 FYNNEI. The CDR3 runs 16 residues. V dropped 3 bases and J dropped 5; count of bases not matched to a gene: 5. The CDR3 coding sequence is TGTGCCAGCAGTGAGACTAGCGGGGGGGCCAAGGAGACCCAGTACTTC. Its protein is CASSETSGGAKETQYF.

This chain uses TRBV7-8 with TRBJ2-5; D possibly corresponds to TRBD2 (5 bases). Matching the DNA end better, TRBJ2-7 makes the J call doubtful. The CDR3 length is 12 residues. Germline CDR1 reads SGHVS; CDR2 reads FQNEAQ. The CDR3 sequence: CASSWTDYEQYF. DNA for the CDR3: TGTGCCAGCAGTTGGACTGATTACGAGCAGTACTTC.

The V call is TRBV7-9, the J call TRBJ2-7; 8 bases map to TRBD2. Germline V CDR1 and CDR2: SEHNR, FQNEAQ (reference sequence). The CDR3 is 15 amino acids. Trimming took 6 bases from V and 1 from J; bases not matched to a gene: 8. The CDR3 DNA is TGTGCCAGCAGGTCCCCCGGGGGGGGATCCTACGAGCAGTACTTC. This encodes CASRSPGGGSYEQYF.

Points on this clone: At one end, the junction sequence differs from germline, possibly due to a read error. The chain uses TRBV5-1 and TRBJ1-4; D remains unclear. CDR1 and CDR2 from the germline V gene are SGHRS and YFSETQ. The CDR3 sequence is 16 residues long. The CDR3 reads CASSLARGIVNEKLVF. The CDR3 DNA sequence: TGCGCCAGCAGCTTGGCGCGAGGGATCGTTAATGAAAAACTGGTTTTT.

This sequence joins TRBV20-1 and TRBJ1-1, with unresolved D. The V and J ends lost 2 bases and 5 bases respectively, with 3 bases between them. CDR1 is DFQATT, CDR2 SNEGSKA, per germline (reference sequence). The CDR3 is made up of 10 amino acids. The CDR3 DNA sequence: TGCAGTGCTAGACGGACTGAAGCTTTCTTT. This sequence encodes CSARRTEAFF.

The genes are TRBV6-5 and TRBJ2-5, with 7 bases matching TRBD1. Germline loops: CDR1 MNHEY, CDR2 SVGAGI. The CDR3 extends over 16 amino acids. J lost 0 bases, V lost 3 bases, and 7 bases had no gene match. In DNA form, the CDR3 reads TGTGCCAGCAGTTATAGGACAGGCATTAACCAAGAGACCCAGTACTTC. Encoded protein: CASSYRTGINQETQYF.

This sequence joins TRBV7-3 and TRBJ2-3, with TRBD2 as a possible D gene (6 bases). This CDR3 is 14 amino acids long. Germline V gene lookup returns CDR1 SGHTA and CDR2 FQGTGA. V lost 3 bases and J 6 bases, leaving 13 bases between the germline ends. CDR3 sequence: CASSFSGLGDTQYF. The CDR3 bases are TGTGCCAGCAGCTTCTCGGGACTGGGGGATACGCAGTATTTT.